This record looks at one T cell receptor beta chain sequence and its context. The germline V gene encodes CDR1 SGDLS and CDR2 YYNGEE. V was trimmed by 0 bases and J by 0 bases, leaving 10 bases between them. There are 16 residues in the CDR3. Authors' data handling: Nucleated cell counts were estimated from reference gene primer amplification. The assay was immunoSEQ multiplex PCR, and TCRdb's table has in-frame clones only and misses some. D and trimming were read from the DNA, whereas the V and J calls and clone size are those reported in that table. The sample lists about 73,000 clones; 89% were seen once. The record originates from a study of blood T cell repertoires in COVID-19. Study information: There were acute and convalescent COVID-19 samples, and they came from the United States, Italy and Spain. In each case, the material was cDNA or gDNA derived from T cells, B-cell-depleted T cells, or PBMCs.

Sequenced input: peripheral blood. This TCR was sampled from a man at least 80 years old with acute or convalescent COVID-19. The chain has TRBV9 and TRBJ2-1; D might be TRBD2 (5 bases). CDR3 residues: CASSVDGVSSYNEQFF. CDR3 DNA sequence: TGTGCCAGCAGCGTAGACGGGGTCAGCTCCTACAATGAGCAGTTCTTC. Variable domain in full (rest from reference TRBV9 and TRBJ2-1): DSGVTQTPKHLITATGQRVTLRCSPRSGDLSVYWYQQSLDQGLQFLIQYYNGEERAKGNILERFSAQQFPDLHSELNLSSLELGDSALYFCASSVDGVSSYNEQFFGPGTRLTVL.